The 26 T cell receptor beta chains in this list originate from one sample, sequenced in a study of blood T cell repertoires in COVID-19. Sequencing used immunoSEQ multiplex PCR; TCRdb keeps in-frame clones, though not all of them. The sample lists approximately 400,000 clones, more than 70% occurring once. The sequenced sample consisted of peripheral blood. These receptors were obtained from a woman in her forties or fifties with COVID-19, enrolled during active disease.

This clone appeared a few times. V usage is TRBV6-5 and J usage is TRBJ2-7; 7 bases are a match to TRBD1. Germline-derived CDR1 and CDR2 are MNHEY and SVGAGI. Trimming removed 2 bases from V and 6 bases from J; junction bases left unmatched: 4. This CDR3 region has 13 residues. The CDR3 region is CASSYQKGAEQYF. The CDR3 DNA reads TGTGCCAGCAGTTACCAGAAGGGGGCCGAGCAGTACTTC.

This clone was seen a single time. V is TRBV13 and J is TRBJ1-6; D is ambiguous. Germline CDR1 and CDR2: PRHDT and FYEKMQ (reference sequence). The CDR3 is 12 amino acids. V was trimmed by 3 bases and J by 11 bases, leaving 8 bases between them. CDR3 nucleotide sequence: TGTGCCAGCAGCTTGTTCGGGACACCCCTCCACTTT. Protein sequence: CASSLFGTPLHF.

The chain uses TRBV9 and TRBJ2-1; possibly TRBD2 for D (5 bases). The CDR3 is 13 residues long. V dropped 0 bases and J dropped 6 bases, with 7 bases sitting between them. CDR1 is SGDLS and CDR2 is YYNGEE in the germline V gene. The CDR3 DNA is TGTGCCAGCAGCGTAGGGACTGCCAATGAGCAGTTCTTC. Translation: CASSVGTANEQFF.

The chain joins TRBV18 to TRBJ1-2, with 7 bases lining up with TRBD1. The CDR3 runs to 15 residues. V was clipped by 2 bases and J by 0 bases; unmatched bases: 3. Germline loops: CDR1 KGHSH, CDR2 LQKENI. In DNA, the CDR3 is TGTGCCAGCTCACCAGGGACAGAGGCTAACTATGGCTACACCTTC. This sequence encodes CASSPGTEANYGYTF.

The gene calls are TRBV6-5 and TRBJ2-1; 8 bases are a match to TRBD2. This CDR3 contains 15 residues. V gave up 11 bases and J gave up 2 bases; unmatched junction bases: 11. The germline CDR1 and CDR2 sequences are MNHEY and SVGAGI. For the CDR3, the DNA is TGTGCCCATACCCGGACTAGCATTGCCTACAATGAGCAGTTCTTC. It specifies CAHTRTSIAYNEQFF.

The chain combines TRBV6-5 with TRBJ1-1, with D maybe TRBD1 (6 bases). In germline, CDR1 is MNHEY, CDR2 SVGAGI. This CDR3 has 15 residues. Deletions cut 2 bases from V and 4 bases from J, with 14 bases between. The CDR3 protein is CASSYQGMGSTEAFF. CDR3 coding DNA: TGTGCCAGCAGTTACCAGGGGATGGGGAGCACTGAAGCTTTCTTT.

This clone was detected only once. V usage is TRBV20-1 and J usage is TRBJ1-1, with TRBD1 as a possible D gene (6 bases). The germline V gene encodes CDR1 DFQATT and CDR2 SNEGSKA (reference sequence). The CDR3 contains 13 residues. V lost 3 bases and J 4 bases, leaving 12 bases between the germline ends. CDR3 bases: TGCAGTGCTAGTCTGGCAGGGGCCACTGAAGCTTTCTTT. It specifies CSASLAGATEAFF.

The chain joins TRBV28 to TRBJ2-7; unclear D gene. The germline V and J ends were trimmed by 2 bases and 2 bases, with 13 bases remaining between them. The germline gives CDR1 MDHEN, CDR2 SYDVKM. The CDR3 is 15 residues long. The CDR3 nucleotides are TGTGCCAGCAGTTTACTGGCCAGGCCTGCCTACGAGCAGTACTTC. Protein sequence: CASSLLARPAYEQYF.

This clone occurred a few times. This sequence joins TRBV3-1 (or the pseudogene TRBV3-2) and TRBJ1-2; no firm D call. The V end lost 6 bases, the J end lost 0 bases, and 23 bases lay between the germline ends. The germline V gene encodes CDR1 LGHDT and CDR2 YNNKEL (reference sequence). The CDR3 loop spans 18 amino acids. CDR3 nucleotide sequence: TGTGCCAGCAGACGTTCCACTACGGTTCTGGGTGCTAACTATGGCTACACCTTC. Protein sequence: CASRRSTTVLGANYGYTF.

The V call is TRBV7-6, the J call TRBJ2-3, with TRBD2 identical over 9 bases. V shed 2 bases and J 2 bases; nucleotides not matched to a gene: 5. The germline V gene has CDR1 SGHVS and CDR2 FNYEAQ. This CDR3 spans 16 amino acids. CDR3 DNA: TGTGCCAGCAGCTTAAGCCTAGCGGGGTACACAGATACGCAGTATTTT. Protein: CASSLSLAGYTDTQYF.

The rearrangement links TRBV11-2 to TRBJ2-7; D possibly corresponds to TRBD1 (6 bases). The CDR3 totals 18 residues. V lost 1 base and J 1 base, leaving 20 bases between the germline ends. Germline-derived CDR1 and CDR2 are SGHAT and FQNNGV. The CDR3 loop is CASSLANSLGAESYEQYF. The CDR3 coding sequence is TGTGCCAGCAGCTTAGCTAACTCCCTGGGGGCGGAGTCCTACGAGCAGTACTTC.

This sequence joins TRBV6-5 and TRBJ2-7; 8 positions agree with TRBD1. Germline trimming cut 10 bases from V and 4 bases from J; bases unmatched to any gene: 12. The CDR3 length is 14 residues. Germline assignment: CDR1 MNHEY and CDR2 SVGAGI. The CDR3 spells CATGETGEGYEQYF. The CDR3, as DNA: TGTGCCACCGGAGAGACAGGGGAAGGGTACGAGCAGTACTTC.

The gene calls are TRBV4-2 and TRBJ1-6, with 7 bases matching TRBD1. V was clipped by 4 bases and J by 8 bases; unmatched bases: 8. The CDR3 length is 15 residues. Germline values: CDR1 LGHNA, CDR2 YNFKEQ. The CDR3 DNA reads TGTGCCAGCAGCCTTAGAGGGGGACAGTATTCACCCCTCCACTTT. It yields the protein CASSLRGGQYSPLHF.

J is TRBJ1-2 and V is TRBV27, with TRBD1 as a possible D gene (6 bases). Germline V gene lookup returns CDR1 MNHEY and CDR2 SMNVEV (reference sequence). Between the trimmed V and J ends, which lost 6 bases and 3 bases, there was a span of 17 bases. CDR3 length equals 15 residues. The CDR3 bases are TGTGCCAGCAGCCTTCAGGGGAATAACGACTATGGCTACACCTTC. It translates to CASSLQGNNDYGYTF.

This clone has only a few counts. The rearrangement joins TRBV5-1 to TRBJ1-5; D uncertain. The germline V gene has CDR1 SGHRS and CDR2 YFSETQ. The CDR3 extends over 17 amino acids. The ends were cut back, 4 bases at V and 0 bases at J, with 17 bases in the middle. For the CDR3, the DNA is TGCGCCAGCAGCCTGGTTCCGGGATATTATAGCAATCAGCCCCAGCATTTT. It specifies CASSLVPGYYSNQPQHF.

The V call is TRBV5-4, the J call TRBJ2-2; D is perhaps TRBD2 (6 bases). V was clipped by 4 bases and J by 5 bases, with 21 bases between them. The CDR3 is 17 residues long. The germline gives CDR1 SGHNT, CDR2 YYREEE (reference sequence). CDR3 protein: CASSGGTSPFWTGELFF. CDR3 coding DNA: TGTGCCAGCAGCGGGGGGACCTCGCCTTTTTGGACCGGGGAGCTGTTTTTT.

This chain joins TRBV6-6 and TRBJ2-5, with a tentative D call TRBD2 (6 bases). CDR3 size: 13 residues. Germline V gives CDR1 MNHNY, CDR2 SVGAGI (reference sequence). V was shortened by 6 bases and J by 5 bases, with 13 bases between the two germline ends. Here the CDR3 reads CASSAGSRETQYF. As DNA, the CDR3 is TGTGCCAGCAGCGCGGGGTCTCGGGAGACCCAGTACTTC.

This clone was detected only a few times. The chain couples TRBV5-4 to TRBJ1-2; D is unresolved. V was trimmed by 0 bases and J by 4 bases, leaving 4 bases between them. Germline CDR1 reads SGHNT; CDR2 reads YYREEE (reference sequence). The CDR3 is 12 amino acids. CDR3 residues: CASSLDTYGYTF. In DNA, the CDR3 is TGTGCCAGCAGCTTGGACACCTATGGCTACACCTTC.

This chain uses TRBV11-1 with TRBJ1-1, with TRBD1 identical over 7 bases. CDR1 and CDR2 from the germline V gene are SGHAT and FQDESV (reference sequence). There are 16 residues in the CDR3. V lost 5 bases, J lost 1 base, and 10 bases stayed unmatched. In nucleotides, the CDR3 is TGTGCCAGCAGCGCGGGTAGACAGGGCAAGAACACTGAAGCTTTCTTT. Its protein is CASSAGRQGKNTEAFF.

The chain recombines TRBV19 with TRBJ1-6; D not resolved. CDR3 size: 13 residues. V shed 2 bases and J shed 8 bases, with 7 bases lying between them. Germline CDR1 is LNHDA and CDR2 is SQIVND (reference sequence). The DNA for the CDR3 is TGTGCCAGTAGTATAAGGCGGGATTCACCCCTCCACTTT. It encodes CASSIRRDSPLHF.

This clone was detected only once. The chain employs TRBV11-2 and TRBJ1-2; D possibly corresponds to TRBD1 (5 bases). The length of the CDR3 is 16 residues. CDR1 is SGHAT, CDR2 FQNNGV, per germline. V lost 4 bases, J lost 2 bases, and 17 bases lay in between. CDR3 protein: CASSSRTTGDNYGYTF. The DNA of the CDR3 is TGTGCCAGCAGCTCCCGAACAACGGGGGACAACTATGGCTACACCTTC.

The chain couples TRBV12-3 or TRBV12-4 to TRBJ2-5; D is unclear. V dropped 8 bases and J dropped 0 bases, with 10 bases sitting between them. This CDR3 is built from 13 residues. The CDR3 nucleotides read TGTGCCAGCCAGAGACTCAACCAAGAGACCCAGTACTTC. Its translation is CASQRLNQETQYF.

The chain recombines TRBV7-9 with TRBJ1-1; D uncertain. There are 15 residues in the CDR3. Germline V gene sequence: CDR1 SEHNR, CDR2 FQNEAQ (reference sequence). Trimming removed 4 bases from V and 6 bases from J, with 18 bases in between. CDR3 bases: TGTGCCAGCAGCTCCGGGGTGCTGCCGATTTCTGAAGCTTTCTTT. The encoded protein is CASSSGVLPISEAFF.

This clone was recorded once. This sequence joins TRBV6-5 and TRBJ1-6; D uncertain. CDR3 length: 13 residues. V lost 4 bases to trimming and J lost 8 bases, with 9 bases between them. Germline V gives CDR1 MNHEY, CDR2 SVGAGI. CDR3 region: CASSSNSYSPLHF. The CDR3 nucleotides are TGTGCCAGCAGTTCCAACAGCTATTCACCCCTCCACTTT.

The genes are TRBV7-2 and TRBJ2-3; tentatively, D is TRBD2 (6 bases). This CDR3 is built from 15 residues. Trimming left V 5 bases short and J 1 base short, with 13 bases between. CDR1 is SGHTA and CDR2 is FQGNSA in the germline V gene. CDR3 amino acids: CASSLDSGGTDTQYF. CDR3 in DNA: TGTGCCAGCAGCCTAGACTCGGGGGGCACAGATACGCAGTATTTT.

The chain combines TRBV10-3 with TRBJ2-5; D perhaps matches TRBD1 (6 bases). Germline CDR1 and CDR2: ENHRY and SYGVKD. V was clipped by 11 bases and J by 1 base, with 14 bases between them. This CDR3 contains 13 residues. CDR3: CASQQGSQETQYF. CDR3 coding DNA: TGTGCCTCCCAACAGGGCTCCCAAGAGACCCAGTACTTC.